The 14 T cell receptor beta chains presented below share a single source sample, sequenced in a study of shared clonotypes between healthy human individuals. Repertoires were generated with immunoSEQ multiplex PCR, while TCRdb's copy carries only in-frame clones and drops some. The sample shows about 1.1 million clones, about 84% of them seen only once. The specimen sequenced was memory CD4+ T cells from PBMCs. As to subset: CD45RA-negative fraction. All receptors come from a man in his late teens or twenties in good health. Some clones in this sample may be carry-over from other donors' samples.

This clone was seen ten or more times. Other DNA sequences in this specimen translate into the identical CDR3. The chain is built from TRBV30 and TRBJ1-5; D is perhaps TRBD1 (5 bases). Germline V gene data show CDR1 as GTSNPN and CDR2 as SVGIG (reference sequence). The CDR3 loop spans 13 amino acids. Trimming left V 0 bases short and J 2 bases short, with 5 bases between. The CDR3 reads CAWSVGGNQPQHF. The CDR3 DNA follows: TGTGCCTGGAGTGTAGGGGGCAATCAGCCCCAGCATTTT.

The chain combines TRBV5-6 with TRBJ2-7; TRBD1 matches 11 bases. The J segment lost 5 bases and the V segment lost 4 bases, leaving 5 bases of the junction unmatched. CDR1 and CDR2 (germline): SGHDT, YYEEEE. This CDR3 region has 14 residues. The CDR3 reads CASSPRTGGNEQYF. The CDR3 DNA reads TGTGCCAGCAGCCCCCGGACAGGGGGCAACGAGCAGTACTTC.

The chain employs TRBV9 and TRBJ2-1; 10 bases align to TRBD2. The CDR3 runs 15 residues. The trim removed 4 bases at V and 4 bases at J, leaving 5 bases unmatched. Germline V gene data show CDR1 as SGDLS and CDR2 as YYNGEE. CDR3 sequence reads: CASSRTSGEYNEQFF. DNA of the CDR3: TGTGCCAGCAGCCGCACTAGCGGGGAATACAATGAGCAGTTCTTC.

The CDR3 is CASSLSRRRDEQYF. CDR3 DNA: TGTGCCAGCAGCTTATCCAGAAGGCGCGACGAGCAGTACTTC. The genes are TRBV7-6 and TRBJ2-7, with D unclear. The ends were cut back, 2 bases at V and 5 bases at J, with 13 bases in the middle. Germline-derived CDR1 and CDR2 are SGHVS and FNYEAQ. CDR3 length: 14 residues.

This clone occurred once. The chain is built from TRBV6-5 and TRBJ1-1; TRBD1 matches at 7 bases. There are 14 residues in the CDR3. J lost 8 bases, V lost 4 bases, and 10 bases had no gene match. Germline V gene sequence: CDR1 MNHEY, CDR2 SVGAGI. This chain's CDR3 is CASSSVNRGSEAFF. For the CDR3, the DNA is TGTGCCAGCAGTTCGGTAAACAGGGGTTCCGAAGCTTTCTTT.

V and J are TRBV5-6 and TRBJ1-2, with D hard to call. Trimming removed 0 bases at V and 4 bases at J, with 13 bases between. Germline V gives CDR1 SGHDT, CDR2 YYEEEE. The CDR3 is 15 residues long. The CDR3 sequence is CASSLAGPGVYGYTF. CDR3 bases: TGTGCCAGCAGCTTGGCAGGTCCCGGGGTCTATGGCTACACCTTC.

This clone was seen a few times. The CDR3 here is CASSFRSGEYSYNEQFF. CDR3 nucleotides: TGCGCCAGCAGCTTTAGGAGCGGGGAATACTCCTACAATGAGCAGTTCTTC. The chain recombines TRBV5-1 with TRBJ2-1; 7 bases match TRBD2. CDR3 length: 17 amino acids. V gave up 2 bases and J gave up 0 bases; unmatched junction bases: 8. Germline V CDR1 and CDR2: SGHRS, YFSETQ. Complete variable domain (other parts from reference TRBV5-1 and TRBJ2-1): KAGVTQTPRYLIKTRGQQVTLSCSPISGHRSVSWYQQTPGQGLQFLFEYFSETQRNKGNFPGRFSGRQFSNSRSEMNVSTLELGDSALYLCASSFRSGEYSYNEQFFGPGTRLTVL.

The chain employs TRBV11-2 and TRBJ2-5; D is perhaps TRBD1 or TRBD2 (6 bases each). The DNA end lines up better with TRBJ2-7; the J call may be wrong. The CDR3 extends over 14 amino acids. The V gene's germline CDR1 is SGHAT and CDR2 FQNNGV. The CDR3 reads CASSLVGGEDEQYF. As DNA, the CDR3 is TGTGCCAGCAGCTTAGTGGGGGGCGAGGACGAGCAGTACTTC.

This clone was counted ten times or more. J is TRBJ2-5 and V is TRBV28; tentative D call: TRBD1 (6 bases). V lost 6 bases to trimming and J lost 1 base, with 18 bases between them. There are 16 residues in the CDR3. Germline loops: CDR1 MDHEN, CDR2 SYDVKM. CDR3 loop: CASSPPPRDTQETQYF. CDR3 nucleotides: TGTGCCAGCAGCCCACCCCCCCGGGACACCCAAGAGACCCAGTACTTC.

The chain is built from TRBV6-6 and TRBJ2-2, with TRBD2 identical over 7 bases. Unmatched junction bases numbered 11, after V lost 8 bases and J lost 5 bases. CDR1 MNHNY and CDR2 SVGAGI come from the germline V gene (reference sequence). The CDR3 is 15 amino acids. The CDR3 coding sequence is TGTGCCAGCCTGGGGGGGAGGGCCGAAACCGGGGAGCTGTTTTTT. Translated: CASLGGRAETGELFF.

V usage is TRBV5-6 and J usage is TRBJ1-6, with TRBD1 as a possible D gene (6 bases). The CDR3 is 18 residues long. The V end lost 1 base, the J end lost 0 bases, and 14 bases lay between the germline ends. CDR1 and CDR2 (germline): SGHDT, YYEEEE. The CDR3 is CASSLLAGASSYNSPLHF. The CDR3 DNA reads TGTGCCAGCAGCTTGCTGGCAGGGGCGAGCTCCTATAATTCACCCCTCCACTTT.

The chain combines TRBV30 with TRBJ2-2; 7 nucleotides match TRBD2. The CDR3 extends over 14 amino acids. CDR1 is GTSNPN and CDR2 is SVGIG in the germline V gene (reference sequence). The V gene end was trimmed by 0 bases and the J gene end by 5 bases; junction bases not matched to a gene: 3. The CDR3 DNA sequence: TGTGCCTGGAGTGTGACTAGCAGTACCGGGGAGCTGTTTTTT. This translates into CAWSVTSSTGELFF.

The chain is built from TRBV4-1 and TRBJ2-5, with TRBD1 matching over 8 bases. CDR1 and CDR2 from the germline V gene are MGHRA and YSYEKL. The CDR3 sequence is 15 residues long. The junction had 4 bases not matched to a gene; V was cut back by 4 bases and J by 0 bases. CDR3: CASSPTDRDQETQYF. The DNA for the CDR3 is TGCGCCAGCAGCCCAACGGACAGGGACCAAGAGACCCAGTACTTC.

The V and J genes are TRBV6-5 and TRBJ2-2, with TRBD1 as a possible D gene (5 bases). This CDR3 has 14 amino acids. V was clipped by 2 bases and J by 7 bases, with 11 bases between them. Per germline, CDR1 MNHEY and CDR2 SVGAGI. CDR3 nucleotides: TGTGCCAGCAGTTACCAAGGGGCCGTCGGGGAGCTGTTTTTT. The encoded protein is CASSYQGAVGELFF.